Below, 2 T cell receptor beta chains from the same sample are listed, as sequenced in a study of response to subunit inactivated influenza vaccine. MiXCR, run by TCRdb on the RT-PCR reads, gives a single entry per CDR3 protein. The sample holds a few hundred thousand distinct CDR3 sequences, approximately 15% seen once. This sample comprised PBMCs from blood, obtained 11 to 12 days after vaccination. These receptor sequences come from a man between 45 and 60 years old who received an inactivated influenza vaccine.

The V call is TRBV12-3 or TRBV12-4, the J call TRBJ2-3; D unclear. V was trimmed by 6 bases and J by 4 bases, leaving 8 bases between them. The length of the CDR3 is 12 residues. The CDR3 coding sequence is TGTGCCAGCAGCCGCAGAGCAGATACGCAGTATTTT. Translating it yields CASSRRADTQYF.

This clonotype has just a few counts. The CDR3 sequence is CASSLDWDTYNEQFF. CDR3 bases: TGTGCCAGCAGCTTAGATTGGGACACATACAATGAGCAGTTCTTC. The chain carries TRBV7-6 and TRBJ2-1; tentatively, D is TRBD1 (6 bases). The germline gives CDR1 SGHVS, CDR2 FNYEAQ. Trimming pared 1 base from V and 4 bases from J, leaving 11 bases between. The CDR3 spans 15 residues.